Described below is a single T cell receptor (beta chain) sequence and its context. The source of the sample is a study of blood T cell repertoires in COVID-19. Study-level background: T cells, B-cell-depleted T cells, or PBMCs provided the cDNA or gDNA that served as material.

Repertoires were generated with immunoSEQ multiplex PCR, while TCRdb's copy carries only in-frame clones and drops some. This table holds approximately 90,000 clones, 65% to 90% found once. CDR1 is SGHTA and CDR2 is FQGTGA in the germline V gene. This CDR3 comprises 13 residues. V gave up 5 bases and J gave up 2 bases; unmatched junction bases: 0. The receptor comes from a woman aged 80 or over with acute or convalescent COVID-19. The sequenced material came from peripheral blood. V is TRBV7-3 and J is TRBJ2-1; TRBD2 agrees at 7 bases. The CDR3 nucleotides are TGTGCCAGCAGCCGGGGGGCCTACAATGAGCAGTTCTTC. It codes for CASSRGAYNEQFF.